This is a list of T cell receptor beta chains from one sample in a study of blood T cell repertoires in COVID-19. The table came from immunoSEQ multiplex PCR; TCRdb's copy has only in-frame clones and leaves some out. The sample contains over 65,000 clones, 78% of which appear only once. Sequences were obtained from peripheral blood. These receptors came from a man between 60 and 70 years old with COVID-19, enrolled during active disease. Both conserved end residues are part of each CDR3. D genes are given only for firm matches. The listing skips clone size in some rows; elsewhere it reads once, few, many or a size class.

v_gene,j_gene,d_gene,abundance,CDR3nt,CDR3aa
TRBV19,TRBJ2-7,-,-,TGTGCCAGTAGTCGAGGTACCACCTACGAGCAGTACTTC,CASSRGTTYEQYF
TRBV12-3/TRBV12-4,TRBJ2-3,-,-,TGTGCCAGCAGTTTTAAGGGGGCAGATACGCAGTATTTT,CASSFKGADTQYF
TRBV7-2,TRBJ1-2,TRBD1,-,TGTGCCAGCAGCCCGGGACAGGTCTATGGCTACACCTTC,CASSPGQVYGYTF
TRBV4-3,TRBJ2-3,-,-,TGCGCCAGCAGCCAAGGACAGGGAGGCTCAGATACGCAGTATTTT,CASSQGQGGSDTQYF
TRBV18,TRBJ2-7,TRBD1,-,TGTGCCAGCTCTCAAAAACAGGGGGCGAATGAGAACGAGCAGTACTTC,CASSQKQGANENEQYF
TRBV30,TRBJ1-2,TRBD1,few,TGTGCCTGGAACCTGGACAGGAGCTATGGCTACACCTTC,CAWNLDRSYGYTF
TRBV7-8,TRBJ1-2,TRBD1,-,TGTGCCAGCAGCGCCCGCAGGGGGGCTAACTATGGCTACACCTTC,CASSARRGANYGYTF
TRBV7-9,TRBJ1-1,TRBD1,-,TGTGCCAGCAGCCCGTTGACAGGGCTGAACACTGAAGCTTTCTTT,CASSPLTGLNTEAFF
TRBV6-6,TRBJ1-4,TRBD1,-,TGTGCCACCCTAAACCGGGACAGTAATGAAAAACTGTTTTTT,CATLNRDSNEKLFF
TRBV6-5,TRBJ1-1,TRBD1,-,TGTGCCAGCAGACAAGACAGGGTGAGTGAAGCTTTCTTT,CASRQDRVSEAFF
TRBV24-1,TRBJ2-1,TRBD2,-,TGTGCCACCAGTCCTAGCGGGAGTCAGCATGAGCAGTTCTTC,CATSPSGSQHEQFF
TRBV5-4,TRBJ2-7,TRBD2,few,TGTGCCAGCAGCTTGCCTCTAACTAGCGGCTACGAGCAGTACTTC,CASSLPLTSGYEQYF
TRBV5-1,TRBJ1-6,TRBD1,-,TGCGCCAGCAGCTCGGACAGGCCAAATAATTCACCCCTCCACTTT,CASSSDRPNNSPLHF
TRBV4-3,TRBJ2-7,TRBD2,-,TGCGCCAGCAGCCAAGGACTAGCGGGGTCCTACGAGCAGTACTTC,CASSQGLAGSYEQYF
TRBV2,TRBJ1-3,-,-,TGTGCCAGCAGTAAAGTAAGCCCCTCTGGAAACACCATATATTTT,CASSKVSPSGNTIYF
TRBV11-2,TRBJ1-1,-,-,TGTGCCAGCAGTCTCCCTGGGGGCCACACTGAAGCTTTCTTT,CASSLPGGHTEAFF
TRBV19,TRBJ2-4,-,-,TGTGCCAGTAGTAGTAGAGGGGGACGGGATGAGGCCAAAAACATTCAGTACTTC,CASSSRGGRDEAKNIQYF
TRBV5-1,TRBJ1-6,-,-,TGCGCCAGCAGCTTGGGCGGTCGGAATAATTCACCCCTCCACTTT,CASSLGGRNNSPLHF
TRBV15,TRBJ1-1,-,few,TGTGCCACCAGCAGAGACACGGTCTCACTAGGACGAGTTGAAGCTTTCTTT,CATSRDTVSLGRVEAFF
TRBV10-3,TRBJ1-1,-,-,TGTGCCATCAGCGCACCCCCCGGTCGGGGAAAGAACACTGAAGCTTTCTTT,CAISAPPGRGKNTEAFF
TRBV4-1,TRBJ2-1,-,-,TGCGCCAGCAGCCACTCTCCTAGGTCCGTCGATGAGCAGTTCTTC,CASSHSPRSVDEQFF
TRBV9,TRBJ2-2,TRBD1,many,TGTGCCAGCAGCTTGACCGGGACAGGGTCGATGGGGGAGCTGTTTTTT,CASSLTGTGSMGELFF
TRBV11-2,TRBJ2-1,TRBD2,once,TGTGCCAGCAGCTTCCTAGCGGGGGGTTACAATGAGCAGTTCTTC,CASSFLAGGYNEQFF
TRBV6-9,TRBJ2-7,TRBD2,-,TGTGCCAGCAGTGGGAGGGACCGGCAGGCGTCTCTCCGGGAGGAAGAGCAGTACTTC,CASSGRDRQASLREEEQYF
TRBV18,TRBJ2-3,TRBD2,-,TGTGCCAGCTCACCACCGAGGACTAGCGGGGGCTCTAGCACAGATACGCAGTATTTT,CASSPPRTSGGSSTDTQYF
TRBV20-1,TRBJ2-7,-,-,TGCAGTGCTAGTGGGGGGCAATCCTACGAGCAGTACTTC,CSASGGQSYEQYF
TRBV5-6,TRBJ1-1,-,-,TGTGCCAGCAGCTTGGCCGGGGGGATTTGGGATCCCCGCGCTGAAGCTTTCTTT,CASSLAGGIWDPRAEAFF
TRBV2,TRBJ1-2,TRBD1,many,TGTGCCAGCAGCCAGATCTTAGACAGGGCTCATGGCTACACCTTC,CASSQILDRAHGYTF
TRBV7-2,TRBJ1-2,-,-,TGTGCCAGCAGCTTAGGGGGGGGTTTAGTCTACACCTTC,CASSLGGGLVYTF
TRBV9,TRBJ1-5,-,-,TGTGCCAGCAGCTCCCGACATGATCAGCCCCAGCATTTT,CASSSRHDQPQHF
TRBV19,TRBJ2-5,-,-,TGTGCCAGTAGGTGGCATGAGACCCAGTACTTC,CASRWHETQYF
TRBV18,TRBJ2-2,TRBD2,many,TGTGCCAGCTCACCACCGAGGCGAGCGGGAATCCGGGGGGACACCGGGGAGCTGTTTTTT,CASSPPRRAGIRGDTGELFF
TRBV18,TRBJ2-1,TRBD2,-,TGTGCCAGCTCATTACTAGGGAGGGCCGACAATGAGCAGTTCTTC,CASSLLGRADNEQFF
TRBV3-1/TRBV3-2,TRBJ2-4,-,-,TGTGCCAGCAGCCCAGGGCTTATAGCCAAAAACATTCAGTACTTC,CASSPGLIAKNIQYF
TRBV5-6,TRBJ1-2,-,-,TGTGCCAGCAGCTTAAGAGGGAACAACCACTATGGCTACACCTTC,CASSLRGNNHYGYTF
TRBV7-2,TRBJ2-5,-,-,TGTGCCAGCAGCTTCGGTAGGCGGACACGCGGGACCCAGTACTTC,CASSFGRRTRGTQYF
TRBV6-1,TRBJ2-2,-,-,TGTGCCAGCAGTGAAGCGCTTTTGGGGGGGGCAAACACCGGGGAGCTGTTTTTT,CASSEALLGGANTGELFF
TRBV12-3/TRBV12-4,TRBJ1-2,-,-,TGTGCCAGCAGTTTCTCCAGGGGCTTAGGCTACACCTTC,CASSFSRGLGYTF
TRBV7-8,TRBJ1-2,-,-,TGTGCCAGCAGCTTAGTACCAGGGGACTATGGCTACACCTTC,CASSLVPGDYGYTF
TRBV5-1,TRBJ1-2,TRBD1,-,TGCGCCAGCAGCTTTCGGGGGACAGGGACCTCTATGGGCTACACCTTC,CASSFRGTGTSMGYTF
TRBV9,TRBJ1-3,-,-,TGTGCCAGCAGCGTATGGGCCGATTCCAACACCATATATTTT,CASSVWADSNTIYF
TRBV6-6,TRBJ1-5,TRBD1,-,TGTGCCAGCTGGGACAGGGCTAATCAGCCCCAGCATTTT,CASWDRANQPQHF
TRBV2,TRBJ2-5,-,-,TGTGCCAGCAGTGGGTCCTCGGACTACCAAGAGACCCAGTACTTC,CASSGSSDYQETQYF
TRBV5-4,TRBJ1-2,-,-,TGTGCCAGCGGAACCGGAGGGCAGTTCAACTATGGCTACACCTTC,CASGTGGQFNYGYTF
TRBV11-3,TRBJ2-1,-,-,TGTGCCAGCAGCTCTTCAGGCATTGTTTTCAACAATGAGCAGTTCTTC,CASSSSGIVFNNEQFF